A single sample is the source of the 20 T cell receptor beta chains below, sequenced in a study of T cells after yellow fever vaccination. TCRdb reanalysed the 5' RACE reads using MiXCR and keeps one entry per CDR3 protein. The table lists some 73,000 distinct CDR3 sequences, just under 8% of them singletons, with 41% in the top ten. Specimen: CD8+ T cells sorted from PBMCs, collected on the day of the yellow fever booster vaccination. The receptor source for this set is a young man who received the YFV17D yellow fever vaccine.

A few counts support this clonotype. This rearrangement joins TRBV9 to TRBJ2-3; 9 bases are a match to TRBD2. Germline V gene sequence: CDR1 SGDLS, CDR2 YYNGEE. Unmatched junction bases numbered 2, after V lost 3 bases and J lost 3 bases. The CDR3 spans 14 residues. CDR3 sequence: CASSGTSDTDTQYF. DNA of the CDR3: TGTGCCAGCAGCGGGACTAGCGATACAGATACGCAGTATTTT.

The chain has TRBV7-9 and TRBJ2-1; D gene ambiguous. This CDR3 is 15 amino acids long. Deletions cut 5 bases from V and 0 bases from J, with 11 bases between. The germline V gene encodes CDR1 SEHNR and CDR2 FQNEAQ (reference sequence). The CDR3 protein is CASSLPVGSYNEQFF. The DNA for the CDR3 is TGTGCCAGCAGCCTCCCTGTTGGCTCCTACAATGAGCAGTTCTTC.

The gene calls are TRBV23-1 and TRBJ2-3; D could derive from TRBD1 or TRBD2 (5 bases each). TRBV23-1 is marked as an open reading frame, function uncertain. This CDR3 spans 16 amino acids. The ends were cut back, 6 bases at V and 0 bases at J, with 16 bases in the middle. DNA of the CDR3: TGCGCCAGCAGCCGGCCCGGGGCTCCTAGCACAGATACGCAGTATTTT. Amino acid sequence: CASSRPGAPSTDTQYF.

V usage is TRBV19 and J usage is TRBJ2-1, with D possibly matching TRBD2 (7 bases). The CDR3 length is 13 residues. V lost 9 bases to trimming and J lost 9 bases, with 18 bases between them. Germline loops: CDR1 LNHDA, CDR2 SQIVND (reference sequence). In DNA, the CDR3 is TGTGCCAGCACACCAGTCGGGGGGCCTGAGCAGTTCTTC. It encodes CASTPVGGPEQFF.

In this sample, this clonotype turned up many times. The chain is built from TRBV5-1 and TRBJ2-1; no clear D gene. The CDR3 consists of 15 residues. V was pared by 4 bases and J by 7 bases, with 18 bases between. Germline lookup yields CDR1 SGHRS and CDR2 YFSETQ. Here the CDR3 reads CASSLTPGAANEQFF. As DNA, the CDR3 is TGCGCCAGCAGCCTGACTCCCGGAGCAGCGAATGAGCAGTTCTTC.

This sequence joins TRBV24-1 and TRBJ2-7, with D uncertain. The CDR3 is 13 amino acids. V dropped 5 bases and J dropped 3 bases, with 10 bases sitting between them. Germline V CDR1 and CDR2: KGHDR, SFDVKD. CDR3 protein: CATSVPPNYEQYF. The CDR3, as DNA: TGTGCCACCAGTGTACCGCCAAACTACGAGCAGTACTTC.

This clonotype was seen many times. The chain couples TRBV12-3 or TRBV12-4 to TRBJ2-5, with TRBD1 matching over 7 bases. The CDR3 loop spans 14 amino acids. J was trimmed by 2 bases and V by 5 bases; bases with no gene match: 5. CDR3 in DNA: TGTGCCAGCAGTCCCGACAGGGAACAAGAGACCCAGTACTTC. Its translation: CASSPDREQETQYF.

There are a few counts of this clonotype. The V gene is TRBV7-3, the J gene TRBJ2-1; D is possibly TRBD1 (6 bases). Germline lookup yields CDR1 SGHTA and CDR2 FQGTGA. V lost 3 bases and J lost 0, with 15 bases in between. The CDR3 consists of 17 residues. CDR3 amino acids: CASSFRTAPLSYNEQFF. The CDR3 bases are TGTGCCAGCAGCTTTAGGACAGCCCCCCTCTCCTACAATGAGCAGTTCTTC.

This clonotype was detected many times. The chain couples TRBV2 to TRBJ2-7; the match to TRBD2 covers 10 bases. The CDR3 extends over 13 amino acids. V lost 9 bases and J lost 1; bases outside the gene matches: 3. Germline CDR1 is SNHLY and CDR2 is FYNNEI. This chain's CDR3 is CARGGLASYEQYF. The CDR3 region has the DNA TGTGCCAGGGGGGGACTAGCGTCCTACGAGCAGTACTTC.

This clonotype was detected ten times or more. The gene calls are TRBV6-1 and TRBJ2-3; D might be TRBD2 (6 bases). Trimming took off 5 bases at V and 0 bases at J, with 12 bases between the two ends. This CDR3 region has 15 residues. Per the germline V gene, CDR1 is MNHNS and CDR2 is SASEGT. CDR3 nucleotide sequence: TGTGCCAGCAGTCGGAGTAGCGGTAGCACAGATACGCAGTATTTT. This encodes CASSRSSGSTDTQYF.

The V gene is TRBV20-1, the J gene TRBJ1-2, with unresolved D. V lost 6 bases and J 7 bases, leaving 21 bases between the germline ends. CDR1 is DFQATT and CDR2 is SNEGSKA in the germline V gene (reference sequence). The CDR3 has 14 residues. The CDR3 DNA is TGCAGTGCGGACGACGTGACGGGGAGAGGTGGCTACACCTTC. It translates to CSADDVTGRGGYTF.

This clonotype was seen a handful of times. The chain joins TRBV2 to TRBJ2-7, with 8 nucleotides matching TRBD2. V lost 7 bases to trimming and J lost 3 bases; unmatched junction nucleotides: 11. This CDR3 region has 15 residues. Germline loops: CDR1 SNHLY, CDR2 FYNNEI. DNA for the CDR3: TGTGCCAGCACACCCGGGGGGGGTAGGATCTACGAGCAGTACTTC. Encoded protein: CASTPGGGRIYEQYF. Complete variable domain (other parts from reference TRBV2 and TRBJ2-7): EPEVTQTPSHQVTQMGQEVILRCVPISNHLYFYWYRQILGQKVEFLVSFYNNEISEKSEIFDDQFSVERPDGSNFTLKIRSTKLEDSAMYFCASTPGGGRIYEQYFGPGTRLTVT.

This chain uses TRBV3-1 with TRBJ2-7; possibly TRBD1 or TRBD2 for D (5 bases each). Deletions cut 4 bases from V and 2 bases from J, with 9 bases between. The germline V gene encodes CDR1 LGHDT and CDR2 YNNKEL (reference sequence). The CDR3 extends over 13 amino acids. The CDR3 coding sequence is TGTGCCAGCAGCCCCAGAGGGGCCTACGAGCAGTACTTC. Protein product: CASSPRGAYEQYF.

This clonotype was detected only a few times. The CDR3 here is CASSPLAVSSYEQYF. The CDR3 nucleotides read TGTGCCAGCAGCCCCCTAGCAGTCAGCTCCTACGAGCAGTACTTC. V usage is TRBV7-2 and J usage is TRBJ2-7, with D possibly matching TRBD2 (5 bases). V lost 5 bases and J 0 bases, leaving 14 bases between the germline ends. In germline, CDR1 is SGHTA, CDR2 FQGNSA. The CDR3 has 15 residues.

There are a few counts of this clonotype. This chain uses TRBV12-3 or TRBV12-4 with TRBJ1-4; D is possibly TRBD1 (5 bases). The V end was cut by 5 bases, the J end by 8 bases, with 15 bases between. This CDR3 region has 14 residues. The CDR3 nucleotides are TGTGCCAGCAGTCTCCGGCTGAAGGGGGAAAAACTGTTTTTT. Amino acid sequence: CASSLRLKGEKLFF.

This chain joins TRBV6-2 or TRBV6-3 and TRBJ2-7, with D tentatively TRBD1 (6 bases). The CDR3 is 15 amino acids. The V gene lost 6 bases and the J gene lost 2 bases, with 17 bases spanning the gap. Germline V lookup: CDR1 MNHEY, CDR2 SVGEGT. CDR3 sequence: CASSLRGSQTYEQYF. Written as DNA, the CDR3 is TGTGCCAGCAGCCTAAGGGGGAGTCAGACCTACGAGCAGTACTTC.

CDR3 DNA: TGCAGTGCTAGAAACCTAGCGGGAGGCTACGAGCAGTACTTC. It specifies CSARNLAGGYEQYF. The chain employs TRBV20-1 and TRBJ2-7; 11 bases are shared with TRBD2. Germline trimming cut 2 bases from V and 3 bases from J; bases unmatched to any gene: 3. The length of the CDR3 is 14 residues. Germline V gene sequence: CDR1 DFQATT, CDR2 SNEGSKA (reference sequence).

This clonotype was observed many times. The chain uses TRBV12-3 or TRBV12-4 and TRBJ2-7; D is perhaps TRBD1 or TRBD2 (5 bases each). The CDR3 covers 15 residues. V lost 6 bases and J 0 bases, leaving 15 bases between the germline ends. The CDR3 reads CASRRDGQASYEQYF. DNA for the CDR3: TGTGCCAGCAGACGGGACGGGCAAGCCTCCTACGAGCAGTACTTC.

This rearrangement joins TRAV2 to TRBJ2-1; 12 positions match TRBD2. Germline values: CDR1 VSNAYN, CDR2 GSKP. The length of the CDR3 is 13 residues. The CDR3 nucleotides are TGTGCTAGTCTAGCGGGAGGGGAGAATGAGCAGTTCTTC. It is translated as CASLAGGENEQFF.

This sequence joins TRBV11-2 and TRBJ2-1; D is possibly TRBD2 (6 bases). Germline lookup yields CDR1 SGHAT and CDR2 FQNNGV. Between the trimmed V and J ends, which lost 4 bases and 8 bases, there was a span of 9 bases. The CDR3 sequence is 12 residues long. The CDR3 spells CASSSSSDEQFF. The CDR3 DNA sequence: TGTGCCAGCAGCTCTTCTAGCGATGAGCAGTTCTTC.